These 22 T cell receptor beta chains were all obtained from the same sample, sequenced in a study of a mutant IDH1 vaccine in newly diagnosed glioma. Noted time point: baseline, week 1 (first vaccination visit). The treatment is: pre-vaccination baseline after standard-of-care therapy. The repertoire was sequenced with immunoSEQ multiplex PCR; TCRdb's copy has only in-frame clones and lacks some. Among about 88,000 clones listed, about four fifths were seen once. This sample comprised PBMCs, obtained from a glioma patient treated with radiotherapy, temozolomide or both. The receptors were gathered from a man aged 35-49 years with glioma. Some clones in this sample may be carry-over from other donors' samples.

The CDR3 protein is CASSLMTGMATEAFF. CDR3 sequence (DNA): TGCGCCAGCAGCCTCATGACAGGGATGGCGACTGAAGCTTTCTTT. The chain combines TRBV5-1 with TRBJ1-1; 7 bases line up with TRBD1. Germline CDR1 is SGHRS and CDR2 is YFSETQ. This CDR3 spans 15 amino acids. J gave up 5 bases and V 4 bases, and 11 bases lay outside the gene matches.

V is TRBV27 and J is TRBJ2-5; 11 positions agree with TRBD2. The CDR3 totals 15 residues. Germline V gene lookup returns CDR1 MNHEY and CDR2 SMNVEV (reference sequence). Losses at the gene ends were 6 bases for V and 5 bases for J; bases not matched to a gene: 8. CDR3 sequence: CASRSVAGGRETQYF. CDR3 DNA sequence: TGTGCCAGCAGGTCGGTAGCGGGGGGGCGGGAGACCCAGTACTTC.

The chain uses TRBV2 and TRBJ1-1; 8 bases fit TRBD1. CDR3 length: 14 residues. V shed 6 bases, J shed 4 bases, and the junction held 7 bases outside the gene matches. CDR1 and CDR2 from the germline V gene are SNHLY and FYNNEI. CDR3 in amino acids: CASRKDREGTEAFF. As DNA, the CDR3 is TGTGCCAGCAGGAAGGACAGGGAGGGCACTGAAGCTTTCTTT.

The gene calls are TRBV19 and TRBJ1-6; 7 bases line up with TRBD1. The V and J ends lost 7 bases and 3 bases, in that order; junction bases with no gene match: 3. The CDR3 has 14 amino acids. The germline gives CDR1 LNHDA, CDR2 SQIVND (reference sequence). CDR3 protein: CASTRDSYNSPLHF. DNA of the CDR3: TGTGCCAGTACAAGGGACAGCTATAATTCACCCCTCCACTTT.

This chain uses TRBV5-1 with TRBJ2-6; D unresolved. The CDR3 totals 12 residues. Trimming removed 7 bases from V and 4 bases from J, with 6 bases in between. In germline, CDR1 is SGHRS, CDR2 YFSETQ. The CDR3 DNA reads as TGCGCCAGCCTCGGGGGGGCCAACGTCCTGACTTTC. Translating gives CASLGGANVLTF. Supplemented by reference TRBV5-1 and TRBJ2-6, the full variable domain reads KAGVTQTPRYLIKTRGQQVTLSCSPISGHRSVSWYQQTPGQGLQFLFEYFSETQRNKGNFPGRFSGRQFSNSRSEMNVSTLELGDSALYLCASLGGANVLTFGAGSRLTVL.

The chain recombines TRBV6-5 with TRBJ1-1; D is undetermined. Germline V gene data show CDR1 as MNHEY and CDR2 as SVGAGI. The V end was cut by 2 bases, the J end by 0 bases, with 4 bases between. The CDR3 consists of 13 residues. The CDR3 bases are TGTGCCAGCAGTTACACCGTGAACACTGAAGCTTTCTTT. Translating it yields CASSYTVNTEAFF.

This clone showed up just once. CDR3 sequence (DNA): TGTGCCAGCAGCTCACAGGGGGCTCCTGGAAACACCATATATTTT. Translated: CASSSQGAPGNTIYF. This rearrangement joins TRBV28 to TRBJ1-3; 9 nucleotides line up with TRBD1. This CDR3 is 15 amino acids long. V lost 6 bases to trimming and J lost 2 bases; unmatched junction nucleotides: 5. CDR1 MDHEN and CDR2 SYDVKM come from the germline V gene.

The rearrangement uses TRBV2 and TRBJ2-1; D not resolved. The V and J ends lost 2 bases and 0 bases respectively, with 8 bases between them. The CDR3 is made up of 15 amino acids. CDR1 is SNHLY and CDR2 is FYNNEI in the germline V gene. Written as DNA, the CDR3 is TGTGCCAGCAGTGAAAGGTGGGTCTCCTACAATGAGCAGTTCTTC. Translating it yields CASSERWVSYNEQFF. The variable domain in full, with the rest retrieved from reference TRBV2 and TRBJ2-1, is EPEVTQTPSHQVTQMGQEVILRCVPISNHLYFYWYRQILGQKVEFLVSFYNNEISEKSEIFDDQFSVERPDGSNFTLKIRSTKLEDSAMYFCASSERWVSYNEQFFGPGTRLTVL.

This chain joins TRBV29-1 and TRBJ1-1, with D possibly being TRBD1 (5 bases). V was shortened by 6 bases and J by 6 bases, with 17 bases between the two germline ends. Germline V gene data show CDR1 as SQVTM and CDR2 as ANQGSEA. CDR3 size: 13 residues. The CDR3 DNA sequence: TGCAGCGTCGAGACCCGGCGGGGCGCTGAAGCTTTCTTT. It yields the protein CSVETRRGAEAFF.

The chain uses TRBV19 and TRBJ1-5; TRBD1 might be the D (6 bases). V lost 2 bases and J lost 4, with 9 bases in between. In germline, CDR1 is LNHDA, CDR2 SQIVND (reference sequence). The CDR3 has 14 amino acids. CDR3 DNA: TGTGCCAGTAGTATACTAACAGGGAATCAGCCCCAGCATTTT. This translates into CASSILTGNQPQHF.

The chain couples TRBV2 to TRBJ2-7, with TRBD1 identical over 7 bases. This CDR3 has 13 amino acids. V shed 4 bases, J shed 5 bases, and the junction held 5 bases outside the gene matches. Germline lookup yields CDR1 SNHLY and CDR2 FYNNEI. CDR3 protein: CASSAGTVHEQYF. CDR3 bases: TGTGCCAGCAGTGCCGGGACAGTTCACGAGCAGTACTTC.

The table lists this clone with a count of one. The gene calls are TRBV11-2 and TRBJ2-7; TRBD2 might be the D (5 bases). V gave up 1 base and J gave up 1 base, with 11 bases separating them. Germline V lookup: CDR1 SGHAT, CDR2 FQNNGV. This CDR3 spans 15 amino acids. CDR3 sequence: CASSLAGLASYEQYF. In DNA, the CDR3 is TGTGCCAGCAGCTTAGCCGGTCTAGCATCCTACGAGCAGTACTTC.

The chain uses TRBV18 and TRBJ1-6, with TRBD1 matching over 8 bases. The CDR3 extends over 14 amino acids. The germline V gene has CDR1 KGHSH and CDR2 LQKENI. With 2 bases clipped from V and 10 bases from J, the junction kept 4 bases outside the gene matches. DNA of the CDR3: TGTGCCAGCTCACCAGACAGGGGAAGCTCACCCCTCCACTTT. Translated, it gives CASSPDRGSSPLHF.

This clone was counted once. This chain connects TRBV30 to TRBJ2-1, with 12 bases lining up with TRBD2. The ends lost 1 base at V and 15 bases at J; junction bases unmatched: 7. The CDR3 covers 13 residues. In germline, CDR1 is GTSNPN, CDR2 SVGIG (reference sequence). CDR3 coding DNA: TGTGCCTGGAGTGGGACTAGCGGGACGACTGTGTTCTTC. Encoded protein: CAWSGTSGTTVFF.

The CDR3 sequence is CASSQGIFRDYGYTF. For the CDR3, the DNA is TGCGCCAGCAGCCAAGGTATATTCAGGGACTATGGCTACACCTTC. The chain links TRBV4-1 to TRBJ1-2; D might be TRBD1 (5 bases). CDR3 length equals 15 residues. Germline V gene lookup returns CDR1 MGHRA and CDR2 YSYEKL. V was trimmed by 1 base and J by 3 bases, leaving 12 bases between them.

V gene TRBV5-4 combines with J gene TRBJ2-5; D unresolved. Trimming removed 4 bases from V and 0 bases from J, with 7 bases in between. CDR3 size: 13 residues. Germline V gene sequence: CDR1 SGHNT, CDR2 YYREEE (reference sequence). CDR3 in DNA: TGTGCCAGCAGCCCAGACAACCAAGAGACCCAGTACTTC. Translating it yields CASSPDNQETQYF.

The chain employs TRBV2 and TRBJ1-4; the D gene is possibly TRBD1 (6 bases). The CDR3 covers 13 residues. Germline CDR1 SNHLY, CDR2 FYNNEI. Trimming pared 8 bases from V and 3 bases from J, leaving 10 bases between. The CDR3 DNA reads as TGTGCCAGCGGGGGGCCCCCTAATGAAAAACTGTTTTTT. This translates into CASGGPPNEKLFF.

The count of this clone is one. This chain uses TRBV5-6 with TRBJ1-2, with D perhaps matching TRBD1 (5 bases). From germline, CDR1 is SGHDT and CDR2 YYEEEE. This CDR3 contains 13 residues. Deletions cut 1 base from V and 4 bases from J, with 8 bases between. CDR3 sequence: CASSLLQGYGYTF. CDR3 sequence (DNA): TGTGCCAGCAGCTTGCTGCAGGGCTATGGCTACACCTTC.

This rearrangement joins TRBV21-1 to TRBJ2-2; the table's D call TRBD2 went unverified against the DNA. TRBV21-1 is given as a pseudogene. The CDR3 sequence is 12 residues long. The DNA for the CDR3 is TGTGCCAGCAGCAACGGGTCCGGGGAGCTGTTTTTT. This sequence encodes CASSNGSGELFF.

The gene calls are TRBV5-4 and TRBJ2-3; either TRBD1 or TRBD2 may supply D (5 bases each). The V gene lost 3 bases and the J gene lost 0 bases, with 14 bases spanning the gap. Germline values: CDR1 SGHNT, CDR2 YYREEE (reference sequence). The CDR3 is 16 residues long. In DNA form, the CDR3 reads TGTGCCAGCAGCTCACTTTACGGGGCGAGCACAGATACGCAGTATTTT. Translation: CASSSLYGASTDTQYF.

The V call is TRBV10-3, the J call TRBJ1-1; 7 nucleotides align to TRBD1. The germline CDR1 and CDR2 sequences are ENHRY and SYGVKD. V lost 6 bases, J lost 0 bases, and 4 bases stayed unmatched. The CDR3 loop spans 14 amino acids. DNA of the CDR3: TGTGCCATCAGGGGACAGAGCATGAACACTGAAGCTTTCTTT. Its protein product is CAIRGQSMNTEAFF.

V is TRBV30 and J is TRBJ1-1; possible D gene TRBD1, 5 bases. The CDR3 length is 14 residues. Germline CDR1 GTSNPN, CDR2 SVGIG (reference sequence). V lost 0 bases, J lost 4 bases, and 12 bases lay in between. CDR3: CAWSVGDVGTEAFF. CDR3 nucleotides: TGTGCCTGGAGTGTTGGGGACGTGGGCACTGAAGCTTTCTTT.